The 16 T cell receptor beta chains below all came from one sample that was sequenced in a study of low-dose radiotherapy and immunotherapy resistance in tumors (dated by TCRdb to between 2022 and 2023). To make first-strand cDNA, Superscript III was used along with a set of TRAV- and TRBV-specific primers so that both the TCRalpha and TCRbeta chains were covered. TCRs were amplified for about 20 PCR cycles with Phusion, using a constant-region primer paired with the adapter attached to the V primers. TCRdb trimmed the raw reads at Q25, called clones with MiXCR and kept productive beta chains. Rows with a matching CDR3 protein are joined into one entry that keeps the most common DNA and genes. The sample data list 5,900 or so distinct CDR3 sequences, and approximately 78% of these were observed just once. Jointly, the top ten make up 5% to 6.5% of the sample. These receptors were taken from a human donor with advanced metastatic prostate, ovarian, gallbladder or colorectal cancer (not recorded which). This table probably holds off-target reads from a library built for another chain.

This rearrangement joins TRBV28 to TRBJ2-7; either TRBD1 or TRBD2 may fit D (5 bases each). CDR3 size: 13 residues. The V gene lost 2 bases and the J gene lost 2 bases, with 7 bases spanning the gap. CDR1 is MDHEN and CDR2 is SYDVKM in the germline V gene. The CDR3 DNA reads TGTGCCAGCAGTTTAGGGGGTCCCTACGAGCAGTACTTC. Its translation: CASSLGGPYEQYF.

Comment on this clonotype: Compared with germline, one end of the junction differs, possibly owing to a read error. The chain recombines TRBV5-3 with TRBJ1-2; D is possibly TRBD1 (5 bases). TRBV5-3 is an ORF for which the function is uncertain. CDR3 length: 14 amino acids. Written as DNA, the CDR3 is TGTGCCAGCAGCTTGGGACGGTTATACTATGGCTACACCTTC. Amino acids: CASSLGRLYYGYTF.

V usage is TRBV5-8 and J usage is TRBJ2-1; maybe TRBD2 (5 bases). CDR3 length: 16 residues. From germline, CDR1 is SGHTS and CDR2 YDEGEE. V gave up 0 bases and J gave up 2 bases, with 12 bases separating them. This chain's CDR3 is CASSLDWTPTYNEQFF. CDR3 sequence (DNA): TGTGCCAGCAGCTTGGATTGGACTCCAACCTACAATGAGCAGTTCTTC.

This sequence joins TRBV15 and TRBJ2-1; 13 positions agree with TRBD2. With 3 bases clipped from V and 1 base from J, the junction kept 3 bases outside the gene matches. The V gene's germline CDR1 is LNHNV and CDR2 YYDKDF (reference sequence). CDR3 length: 17 amino acids. This CDR3 reads CATSSGLAGASYNEQFF. The DNA for the CDR3 is TGTGCCACCAGCAGCGGACTAGCGGGGGCGTCCTACAATGAGCAGTTCTTC.

CDR3 DNA: TGTGCCAGTAGTACCCGGACAGGGGGGGATGTAGGGGAGCAGTTCTTC. This gives the protein CASSTRTGGDVGEQFF. The chain has TRBV19 and TRBJ2-1, with 10 bases that match TRBD1. CDR3 length: 16 residues. V lost 4 bases and J lost 10; bases outside the gene matches: 13. Germline values: CDR1 LNHDA, CDR2 SQIVND (reference sequence).

This clonotype was detected once. The V gene is TRBV29-1, the J gene TRBJ1-2, with D hard to call. Per germline, CDR1 SQVTM and CDR2 ANQGSEA. Trimming removed 4 bases at V and 8 bases at J, with 17 bases between. CDR3 length: 13 amino acids. The CDR3 coding sequence is TGCAGCGTTGCGGCGGGGTGGTGGGGAGGCTACACCTTC. It codes for CSVAAGWWGGYTF. The full variable domain, in which reference TRBV29-1 and TRBJ1-2 provide the parts outside the CDR3, is SAVISQKPSRDICQRGTSLTIQCQVDSQVTMMFWYRQQPGQSLTLIATANQGSEATYESGFVIDKFPISRPNLTFSTLTVSNMSPEDSSIYLCSVAAGWWGGYTFGSGTRLTVV.

This clonotype has a single count. The chain recombines TRBV5-1 with TRBJ1-2, with 9 bases matching TRBD1. The V gene's germline CDR1 is SGHRS and CDR2 YFSETQ. The V segment lost 0 bases and the J segment 5 bases; nucleotides outside the gene matches: 2. This CDR3 region has 14 residues. CDR3 protein: CASSLGTGDYGYTF. CDR3 bases: TGCGCCAGCAGCTTGGGGACAGGGGATTATGGCTACACCTTC.

V is TRBV7-9 and J is TRBJ2-5; TRBD2 matches at 9 bases. The CDR3 is 14 residues long. Germline-derived CDR1 and CDR2 are SEHNR and FQNEAQ (reference sequence). The trim removed 6 bases at V and 4 bases at J, leaving 6 bases unmatched. CDR3 DNA: TGTGCCAGCAGAGGTAGCGGGAGTGGAGAGACCCAGTACTTC. The encoded protein is CASRGSGSGETQYF.

The rearrangement links TRBV10-3 to TRBJ2-1; 8 bases are a match to TRBD2. The CDR3 runs to 15 residues. V was pared by 3 bases and J by 7 bases, with 8 bases of the junction left unmatched. Germline values: CDR1 ENHRY, CDR2 SYGVKD. CDR3 DNA sequence: TGTGCCATCAGTGAAGGGCGGGAGGTAGTAAATGAGCAGTTCTTC. The encoded protein is CAISEGREVVNEQFF.

The genes are TRBV7-2 and TRBJ2-1, with D tentatively TRBD1 (6 bases). Trimming cost V 4 bases and J 5 bases, with 12 bases left between them. Germline V gene data show CDR1 as SGHTA and CDR2 as FQGNSA. The CDR3 loop spans 14 amino acids. CDR3 sequence (DNA): TGTGCCAGCAGCTACAACAGGGTAAACAATGAGCAGTTCTTC. Its translation: CASSYNRVNNEQFF.

The chain joins TRBV19 to TRBJ2-2, with TRBD2 matching 7 bases. There are 14 residues in the CDR3. V lost 3 bases and J lost 4; bases outside the gene matches: 2. Germline loops: CDR1 LNHDA, CDR2 SQIVND (reference sequence). CDR3 bases: TGTGCCAGTAGTATCGGGGGGAGCACCGGGGAGCTGTTTTTT. Its protein product is CASSIGGSTGELFF.

This rearrangement joins TRBV19 to TRBJ1-4; TRBD1 might be the D (5 bases). Trimming left V 3 bases short and J 2 bases short, with 10 bases between. The CDR3 loop spans 15 amino acids. Germline CDR1 reads LNHDA; CDR2 reads SQIVND (reference sequence). The CDR3 is CASSISGDTNEKLFF. The CDR3 DNA is TGTGCCAGTAGTATTTCGGGGGATACTAATGAAAAACTGTTTTTT.

The rearrangement joins TRBV6-8 to TRBJ2-6, with unresolved D. Trimming took 6 bases from V and 0 from J, leaving 6 bases between them. The germline gives CDR1 MNHGY, CDR2 SAAAGT. This CDR3 contains 14 residues. The CDR3 sequence: CASSSGSGANVLTF. In DNA form, the CDR3 reads TGTGCCAGCAGCTCCGGCTCTGGGGCCAACGTCCTGACTTTC.

This clonotype has more than one count but fewer than ten. The gene calls are TRBV2 and TRBJ2-3; TRBD2 agrees at 10 bases. V gave up 7 bases and J gave up 3 bases; unmatched junction bases: 7. This CDR3 is built from 15 residues. Per the germline V gene, CDR1 is SNHLY and CDR2 is FYNNEI. The CDR3 region is CASTGTSVRTDTQYF. As DNA, the CDR3 is TGTGCCAGCACCGGGACTAGCGTTAGGACAGATACGCAGTATTTT.

The J gene is TRBJ2-7, the V gene TRBV9; TRBD1 agrees at 8 bases. Germline CDR1 reads SGDLS; CDR2 reads YYNGEE. This CDR3 contains 16 residues. Losses at the gene ends were 0 bases for V and 3 bases for J; bases not matched to a gene: 8. As DNA, the CDR3 is TGTGCCAGCAGCGTAGCTGCTACAGGGGGATTCTACGAGCAGTACTTC. Translating it yields CASSVAATGGFYEQYF.

V usage is TRBV29-1 and J usage is TRBJ1-5, with D perhaps matching TRBD1 (6 bases). Between the trimmed V and J ends, which lost 4 bases and 2 bases, there was a span of 12 bases. Germline V lookup: CDR1 SQVTM, CDR2 ANQGSEA. This CDR3 contains 14 residues. The CDR3 here is CSVGFGGGNQPQHF. CDR3 coding DNA: TGCAGCGTTGGGTTCGGGGGCGGCAATCAGCCCCAGCATTTT.